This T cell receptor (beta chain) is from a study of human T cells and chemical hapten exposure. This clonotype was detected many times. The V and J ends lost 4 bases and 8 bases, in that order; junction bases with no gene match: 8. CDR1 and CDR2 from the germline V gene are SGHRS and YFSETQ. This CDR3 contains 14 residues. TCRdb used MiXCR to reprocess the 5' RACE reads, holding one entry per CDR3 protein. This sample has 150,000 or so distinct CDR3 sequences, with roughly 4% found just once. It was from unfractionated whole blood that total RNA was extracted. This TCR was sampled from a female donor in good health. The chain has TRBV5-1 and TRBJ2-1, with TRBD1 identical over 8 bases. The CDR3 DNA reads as TGCGCCAGCAGCCCGCAGGGGGCTGCGGATGAGCAGTTCTTC. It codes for CASSPQGAADEQFF.